The source of this T cell receptor beta chain is a study of cytomegalovirus exposure and HLA in healthy donors. Study findings and constraints: Associated with cytomegalovirus, according to the listing, were 170 or so TCR beta chains. Serostatus for CMV was the only available immune exposure information. Testing in vitro showed a few CMV-associated chains specific for CMV antigens.

This CDR3 has 14 amino acids. Germline loops: CDR1 MDHEN, CDR2 SYDVKM. The ends were cut back, 6 bases at V and 3 bases at J, with 15 bases in the middle. Healthy bone marrow donors made up the cohort. As regards this clone: As yet, its antigen is unknown.

The PCR contained 60 Vbeta and 13 Jbeta primers. The protocol was immunoSEQ multiplex PCR, while the TCRdb copy is restricted to in-frame clones and leaves out a portion. The data hold 160,000 or so clones, with 70% observed a single time. The sequence was obtained from a man between 18 and 29 years old in good health and CMV-seropositive. The chain has TRBV28 and TRBJ2-7; possible D gene TRBD1, 6 bases. The sequenced sample consisted of PBMCs. CDR3: CASSLQGLGYEQYV. The CDR3 coding sequence is TGTGCCAGCAGCCTACAGGGTTTGGGCTACGAGCAGTACGTC.